The clone carrying this T cell receptor (beta chain) was observed many times. This sample is drawn from a study of early T cells in non-severe SARS-CoV-2 infection. CDR1 and CDR2 from the germline V gene are MNHEY and SVGEGT. The CDR3 has 17 residues. V was clipped by 4 bases and J by 0 bases, with 18 bases between them. Molecules of cDNA were individually given unique molecular identifiers that were attached to them. TCRdb re-analysed the 5' RACE reads in MiXCR, keeping a single row per CDR3 protein. The sample lists fewer than 60,000 distinct CDR3 sequences, approximately 12% occurring once. The receptor was derived from an adult who was a healthcare worker with PCR-confirmed SARS-CoV-2 infection or an uninfected control (not recorded which). The sample was whole blood. This rearrangement joins TRBV6-2 or TRBV6-3 to TRBJ1-1; no reliable D call. Here the CDR3 DNA reads TGTGCCAGCAGTTCCCGGGCGAGAGGCACCATGAACACTGAAGCTTTCTTT. It codes for CASSSRARGTMNTEAFF.